The 10 T cell receptor beta chains given below trace back to one sample, sequenced in a study of cytomegalovirus exposure and HLA in healthy donors. The method was immunoSEQ multiplex PCR; TCRdb's version includes in-frame clones alone and lacks a portion of them. This sample yields over 150,000 clones, of which 80% to 90% are seen a single time; around an eighth belongs to the top ten. The sequenced material came from PBMCs. The source is a woman under 40 in good health and CMV-seropositive.

This chain links TRBV11-3 with TRBJ2-2; TRBD2 matches 8 bases. The CDR3 has 16 residues. After removal of 5 bases from V and 6 bases from J, the junction contained 11 bases not matched to a gene. Germline V gene sequence: CDR1 SGHNT, CDR2 YENEEA. CDR3 residues: CASSPRGTSLAGELFF. The CDR3 region has the DNA TGTGCCAGCAGCCCTCGAGGGACTAGTTTGGCCGGGGAGCTGTTTTTT. The full variable domain, rest sourced from reference TRBV11-3 and TRBJ2-2, is EAGVVQSPRYKIIEKKQPVAFWCNPISGHNTLYWYLQNLGQGPELLIRYENEEAVDDSQLPKDRFSAERLKGVDSTLKIQPAELGDSAVYLCASSPRGTSLAGELFFGEGSRLTVL.

This clone appeared once. The V call is TRBV7-2, the J call TRBJ2-1; 9 bases agree with TRBD2. V trimming: 5 bases; J trimming: 10 bases; junction bases outside the gene matches: 6. Germline loops: CDR1 SGHTA, CDR2 FQGNSA. The CDR3 covers 13 residues. The CDR3 DNA reads as TGTGCCAGCAGCCTGGGACTAGCTGGAGAGCAGTTCTTC. Its translation: CASSLGLAGEQFF.

This clone was found a few times. The V call is TRBV5-8, the J call TRBJ1-2; 7 bases agree with TRBD1. Germline V gene lookup returns CDR1 SGHTS and CDR2 YDEGEE. Trimming took 4 bases from V and 7 from J; bases not matched to a gene: 7. The CDR3 sequence is 13 residues long. The CDR3 sequence: CASSQDRVAGYTF. The DNA for the CDR3 is TGTGCCAGCAGCCAAGACAGGGTGGCTGGCTACACCTTC.

The rearrangement joins TRBV4-1 to TRBJ2-3; no reliable D call. This CDR3 comprises 13 residues. Trimming left V 2 bases short and J 6 bases short, with 9 bases between. CDR1 and CDR2 (germline): MGHRA, YSYEKL. The CDR3 sequence: CASSQFERDTQYF. The CDR3, as DNA: TGCGCCAGCAGCCAATTTGAGAGGGATACGCAGTATTTT.

CDR3 sequence (DNA): TGCAGCGTTGAAAGCGGGAGTGACAACACCGGGGAGCTGTTTTTT. Its protein is CSVESGSDNTGELFF. The rearrangement joins TRBV29-1 to TRBJ2-2, with 8 bases fitting TRBD2. The CDR3 contains 15 residues. Germline CDR1 is SQVTM and CDR2 is ANQGSEA. Trimming took 2 bases from V and 2 from J; bases not matched to a gene: 4.

The chain links TRBV6-5 to TRBJ2-7, with a tentative D call TRBD2 (6 bases). The germline CDR1 and CDR2 sequences are MNHEY and SVGAGI. CDR3 size: 15 residues. The V end lost 8 bases, the J end lost 4 bases, and 21 bases lay between the germline ends. The CDR3 region is CASALSAGVRYEQYF. In nucleotides, the CDR3 is TGTGCCAGCGCACTCTCAGCGGGTGTCAGGTACGAGCAGTACTTC.

This clone was seen once. This chain joins TRBV30 and TRBJ2-3, with a weak D call TRBD1 (5 bases). The CDR3 is 12 amino acids. V dropped 3 bases and J dropped 4 bases, with 8 bases sitting between them. CDR1 is GTSNPN, CDR2 SVGIG, per germline (reference sequence). In DNA form, the CDR3 reads TGTGCCTGGAGCACCAGGGCAGATACGCAGTATTTT. Its protein is CAWSTRADTQYF.

This rearrangement joins TRBV9 to TRBJ1-4; 12 bases fit TRBD1. The CDR3 consists of 15 residues. CDR1 and CDR2 (germline): SGDLS, YYNGEE. J was trimmed by 2 bases and V by 7 bases; bases with no gene match: 3. CDR3 in amino acids: CASGTGGATNEKLFF. The CDR3 DNA follows: TGTGCCAGCGGGACAGGGGGCGCGACTAATGAAAAACTGTTTTTT.

The chain combines TRBV6-1 with TRBJ2-1; D gene uncertain. The V end was cut by 2 bases, the J end by 0 bases, with 8 bases between. The CDR3 has 15 residues. Germline V gene sequence: CDR1 MNHNS, CDR2 SASEGT. The CDR3 DNA sequence: TGTGCCAGCAGTGAAAAGAGAAGCTCCTACAATGAGCAGTTCTTC. Its protein is CASSEKRSSYNEQFF.

This chain uses TRBV6-6 with TRBJ2-1; TRBD1 matches at 7 bases. The CDR3 contains 16 residues. Germline V CDR1 and CDR2: MNHNY, SVGAGI (reference sequence). V shed 4 bases, J shed 3 bases, and the junction held 9 bases outside the gene matches. The CDR3: CASSWGRTGDYNEQFF. The CDR3 coding sequence is TGTGCCAGCAGTTGGGGCAGGACAGGAGACTACAATGAGCAGTTCTTC.